This T cell receptor beta chain was profiled in a study of CD4 T cell repertoires in COVID-19. As for the study in general: Relabeled CFSE-low cells, IL-2-expanded for approximately 10 days, met spikes from other coronaviruses. The study, taken as a whole, reports: SARS-CoV and/or HKU1 spike cultures shared between 7 and 25% of SARS-CoV-2 clonotypes.

These memory T cells were uncultured and sequenced directly after ex vivo isolation. The germline V and J ends were trimmed by 1 base and 5 bases, with 10 bases remaining between them. This CDR3 region has 14 residues. The germline V gene has CDR1 SGHNT and CDR2 YENEEA. Profiling relied on immunoSEQ multiplex PCR, and the TCRdb table lists in-frame clones only, not all of them. The sample consists of around 7,800 clones, around 84% of them appearing once. A word on this clone: Its antigen is not identified.

The chain joins TRBV11-3 to TRBJ2-3, with unresolved D. This TCR was recovered from a human donor who had COVID-19. The starting material was effector memory CD4+ T cells from blood, obtained before the COVID-19 pandemic. The DNA of the CDR3 is TGTGCCAGCAGCTTAGGAAGCCCGGGAGATACGCAGTATTTT. Encoded protein: CASSLGSPGDTQYF.